This TCR beta chain is drawn from a study of memory B cells and T cells in multiple sclerosis. Findings and caveats of the study: Normalization was needed because clone-set size differences affected shared clonotype counts.

As to this clone: The antigen remains undetermined.

After stimulus-free culture, autoproliferating CFSE-dim and non-proliferating CFSE-high T cells were sequenced separately. Approximately 5x10^7 CFSE-labeled PBMCs were cultured about seven days unstimulated, then replicate wells were pooled. Without exogenous stimuli, 0.45 to 0.55 uM CFSE-labeled PBMCs were cultured serum-free. Assay used: immunoSEQ multiplex PCR; TCRdb lists only in-frame clones, some missing. The sample gives approximately 30,000 clones, about 82% of which show up once; 2.7% is in the top ten. The CDR3 sequence is 16 residues long. Germline V gene lookup returns CDR1 MGHRA and CDR2 YSYEKL. J lost 7 bases, V lost 4 bases, and 11 bases had no gene match.

This chain uses TRBV4-1 with TRBJ1-2; the match to TRBD1 covers 11 bases. The TCR was taken from a human donor with multiple sclerosis. The sample comprised PBMCs from blood kept in culture. The CDR3 coding sequence is TGCGCCAGCAGCCCACACATTGGACAGGGGGCGCTTGGCTACACCTTC. It codes for CASSPHIGQGALGYTF.